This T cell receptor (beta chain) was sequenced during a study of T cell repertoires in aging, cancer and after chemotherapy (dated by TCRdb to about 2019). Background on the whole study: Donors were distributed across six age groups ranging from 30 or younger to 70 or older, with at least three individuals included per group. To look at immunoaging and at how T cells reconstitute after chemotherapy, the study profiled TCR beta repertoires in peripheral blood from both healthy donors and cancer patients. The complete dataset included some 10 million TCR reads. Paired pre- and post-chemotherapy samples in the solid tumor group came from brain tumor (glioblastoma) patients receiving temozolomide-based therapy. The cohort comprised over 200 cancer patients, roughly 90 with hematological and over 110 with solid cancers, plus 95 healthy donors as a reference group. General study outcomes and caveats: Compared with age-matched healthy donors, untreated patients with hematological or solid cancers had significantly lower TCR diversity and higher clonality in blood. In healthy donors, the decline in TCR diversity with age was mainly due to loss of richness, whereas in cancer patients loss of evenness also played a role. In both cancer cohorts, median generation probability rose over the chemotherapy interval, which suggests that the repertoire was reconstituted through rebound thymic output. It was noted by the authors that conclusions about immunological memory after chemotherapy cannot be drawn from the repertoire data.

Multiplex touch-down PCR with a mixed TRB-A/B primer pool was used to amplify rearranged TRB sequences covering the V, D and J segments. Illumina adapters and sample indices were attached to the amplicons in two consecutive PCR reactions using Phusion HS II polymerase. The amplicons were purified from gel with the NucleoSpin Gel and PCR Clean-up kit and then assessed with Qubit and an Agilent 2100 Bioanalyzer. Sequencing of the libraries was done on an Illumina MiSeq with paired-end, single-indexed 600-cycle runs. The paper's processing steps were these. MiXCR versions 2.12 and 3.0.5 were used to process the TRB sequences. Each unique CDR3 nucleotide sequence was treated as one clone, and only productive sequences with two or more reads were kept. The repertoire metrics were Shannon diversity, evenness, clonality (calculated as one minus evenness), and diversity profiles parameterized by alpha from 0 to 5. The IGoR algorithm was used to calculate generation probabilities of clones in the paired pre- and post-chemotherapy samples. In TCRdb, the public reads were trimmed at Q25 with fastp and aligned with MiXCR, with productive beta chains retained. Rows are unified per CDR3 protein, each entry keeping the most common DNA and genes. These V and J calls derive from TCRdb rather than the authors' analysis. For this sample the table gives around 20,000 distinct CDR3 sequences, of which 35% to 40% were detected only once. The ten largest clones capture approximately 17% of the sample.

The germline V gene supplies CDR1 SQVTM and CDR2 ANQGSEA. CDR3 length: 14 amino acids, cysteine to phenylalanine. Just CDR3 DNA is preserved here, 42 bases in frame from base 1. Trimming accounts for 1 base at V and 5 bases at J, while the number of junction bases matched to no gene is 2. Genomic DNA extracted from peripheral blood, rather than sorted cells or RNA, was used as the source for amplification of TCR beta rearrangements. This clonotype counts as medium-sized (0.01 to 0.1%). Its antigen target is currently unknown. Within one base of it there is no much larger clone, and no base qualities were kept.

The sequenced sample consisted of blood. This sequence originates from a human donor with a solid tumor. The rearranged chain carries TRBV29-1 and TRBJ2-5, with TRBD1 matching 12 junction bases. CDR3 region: CSVEGGQGAETQYF. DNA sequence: TGCAGCGTTGAAGGGGGACAGGGGGCTGAGACCCAGTACTTC.